This T cell receptor (beta chain) comes out of a study of T-cell memory formation after mild COVID-19. Study results and caveats: Among CD4+ contracting clones, most were CM and EM, and CD8+ ones EMRA. Among clones peaking at day 37 in the second wave, SARS-CoV-2 specificity remained unconfirmed.

CDR3 length equals 15 residues. Trimming removed 6 bases at V and 3 bases at J, with 17 bases between. Germline V gives CDR1 SNHLY, CDR2 FYNNEI. A remark on this clonotype: Its specificity is unknown.

From the 5' RACE reads, TCRdb called clonotypes with MiXCR, one entry per CDR3 protein. The sample shows over 120,000 distinct CDR3 sequences, less than 25% of them seen only once. This clonotype originated in an adult woman who had mild COVID-19 (a few samples of this study predate the infection). Cell type and time point are not known. The sample was PBMCs or a T cell subset sorted from them (not recorded which). The chain uses TRBV2 and TRBJ1-1; tentative D call: TRBD1 (5 bases). CDR3 nucleotide sequence: TGTGCCAGCAGCGACCTAGGTGGGGGGGACACTGAAGCTTTCTTT. As protein: CASSDLGGGDTEAFF. Based on the CDR3 plus reference TRBV2 and TRBJ1-1, the full variable domain is EPEVTQTPSHQVTQMGQEVILRCVPISNHLYFYWYRQILGQKVEFLVSFYNNEISEKSEIFDDQFSVERPDGSNFTLKIRSTKLEDSAMYFCASSDLGGGDTEAFFGQGTRLTVV.